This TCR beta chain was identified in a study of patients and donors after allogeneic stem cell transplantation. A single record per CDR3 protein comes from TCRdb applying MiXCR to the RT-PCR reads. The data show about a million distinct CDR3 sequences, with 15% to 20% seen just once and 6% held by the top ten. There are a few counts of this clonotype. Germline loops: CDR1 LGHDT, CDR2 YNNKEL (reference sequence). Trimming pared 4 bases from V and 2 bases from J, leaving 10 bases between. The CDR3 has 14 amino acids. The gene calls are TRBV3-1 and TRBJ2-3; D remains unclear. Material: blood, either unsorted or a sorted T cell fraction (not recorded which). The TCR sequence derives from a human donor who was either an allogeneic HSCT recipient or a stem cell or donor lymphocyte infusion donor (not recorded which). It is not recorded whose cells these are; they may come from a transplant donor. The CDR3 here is CASSLLPLTDTQYF. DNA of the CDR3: TGTGCCAGCAGCCTCCTCCCGCTCACAGATACGCAGTATTTT.